A selection of T cell receptor beta chains follows, all from one sample in a study of shared clonotypes between healthy human individuals. Method: immunoSEQ multiplex PCR; TCRdb's copy keeps in-frame clones and lacks some. The table records a few million clones, 90% to 95% of them present only once. Sequenced input: naive CD4+ T cells sorted from blood. All receptors derive from a man aged 18 to 30 in good health. Each CDR3 is given with its conserved first and last residue. D genes are given only for firm matches. Some rows mark clone size as missing; the rest say once, few, many or name a class of expanded clone.

TRBV4-1	few	NA	TRBJ1-2	TGCGCCAGCAGCCAAGAGACAGCCAATGGCTACACCTTC	CASSQETANGYTF
TRBV27	NA	NA	TRBJ1-1	TGTGCCAGCAGCTCGTGGGGCGCCGGAACTGAAGCTTTCTTT	CASSSWGAGTEAFF
TRBV11-2	once	TRBD2	TRBJ2-5	TGTGCCAGCAGCTTCACTAGCGGCTCCGGAGAGACCCAGTACTTC	CASSFTSGSGETQYF
TRBV9	NA	TRBD1	TRBJ1-2	TGTGCCAGCAGCCCGGACGACAGGGATCTTAGCTACACCTTC	CASSPDDRDLSYTF
TRBV19	NA	NA	TRBJ1-4	TGTGCCAGTAGTGTAGAGGGACATACGGTCGGTGAAAAACTGTTTTTT	CASSVEGHTVGEKLFF
TRBV15	NA	NA	TRBJ2-3	TGTGCCACCAGCAGAGGGGAGGGGGGTACGCAGTATTTT	CATSRGEGGTQYF
TRBV5-6	NA	TRBD2	TRBJ2-7	TGTGCCAGCAGCTTGGCGCGCGGGAGGGCCTACGAGCAGTACTTC	CASSLARGRAYEQYF
TRBV21-1	NA	NA	TRBJ2-7	TGTGCCAGCGGTAAAACAGGGAACTACGAGCAGTACTTC	CASGKTGNYEQYF
TRBV5-4	NA	NA	TRBJ1-4	TGTGCCAGCAGCTTGCCGGGGAATGAAAAACTGTTTTTT	CASSLPGNEKLFF
TRBV5-1	NA	NA	TRBJ2-2	TGCGCCAGCAGCTTGCTGCCCGGGGAGCTGTTTTTT	CASSLLPGELFF
TRBV4-2	NA	TRBD2	TRBJ2-1	TGTGCCAGCAGCCAAGTGCAGGGCGGGGGGACAAATGAGCAGTTCTTC	CASSQVQGGGTNEQFF
TRBV6-5	NA	NA	TRBJ1-3	TGTGCCAGCAGTTACCACATGACTGGCTCTGGAAACACCATATATTTT	CASSYHMTGSGNTIYF
TRBV5-1	NA	NA	TRBJ2-2	TGCGCCAGCAGCTTGGATTTCGGGGAGCTGTTTTTT	CASSLDFGELFF
TRBV5-1	once	TRBD2	TRBJ2-7	TGCGCCAGCAGCTTGTCCTCGGGAGGATCCTACGAGCAGTACTTC	CASSLSSGGSYEQYF
TRBV18	few	NA	TRBJ1-4	TGTGCCAGCTCACCGGTCGCGACCCGGACAGATGAAAAACTGTTTTTT	CASSPVATRTDEKLFF
TRBV7-2	NA	TRBD1	TRBJ1-2	TGTGCCAGCAGCCTTGCCCTGTTTACCGGGTACAGGGACAGGGGCTACACCTTC	CASSLALFTGYRDRGYTF
TRBV9	NA	TRBD2	TRBJ2-3	TGTGCCAGCAGCGTAGGACTAGCGGGAGGAAGTCTCAACACAGATACGCAGTATTTT	CASSVGLAGGSLNTDTQYF
TRBV28	NA	NA	TRBJ2-7	TGTGCCAGCAGTCCTCAACCCGACCGATCCTACGAGCAGTACTTC	CASSPQPDRSYEQYF
TRBV18	once	NA	TRBJ1-1	TGTGCCGGCCGGGGCGGGGGCTATGAAGCTTTCTTT	CAGRGGGYEAFF
TRBV7-2	NA	TRBD1	TRBJ1-2	TGTGCCAGCAGCTCTAGGACAGGAGGAGGGGTCTATGGCTACACCTTC	CASSSRTGGGVYGYTF
TRBV11-2	NA	NA	TRBJ2-1	TGTGCCAGCAGGGCGGGACTCAGTTACAATGAGCAGTTCTTC	CASRAGLSYNEQFF
TRBV6-4	few	NA	TRBJ1-1	TGTGCCAGCAGTCAGGGAGTTGGGGCTTTCTTT	CASSQGVGAFF
TRBV7-9	NA	TRBD1	TRBJ2-1	TGTGCCAGCAGCTGGACAGGGTACAATGAGCAGTTCTTC	CASSWTGYNEQFF
TRBV6-1	NA	TRBD1	TRBJ2-7	TGTGCCAGCAGTGGGGCCAGGGGGCATCCCTTCGAGCAGTACTTC	CASSGARGHPFEQYF
TRBV2	NA	NA	TRBJ1-5	TGTGCCAGCAGTGACTCTTGGCAGAATCAGCCCCAGCATTTT	CASSDSWQNQPQHF
TRBV6-1	NA	NA	TRBJ1-2	TGTGCCAGCAGTGAAGCTGGCCGCTCAGAGGGCTACACCTTC	CASSEAGRSEGYTF
TRBV5-1	NA	NA	TRBJ2-5	TGCGCCAGCAGCTTGGGCGTCCAAGAGACCCAGTACTTC	CASSLGVQETQYF
TRBV19	few	NA	TRBJ1-1	TGTGCCAGTAGTAAGGCCTTTGGACTGGCGAACACTGAAGCTTTCTTT	CASSKAFGLANTEAFF
TRBV11-2	NA	TRBD2	TRBJ2-1	TGTGCCAGCAGCCCACCCCGGGGACTAGCGGGGGAGGGGAATGAGCAGTTCTTC	CASSPPRGLAGEGNEQFF
TRBV30	NA	NA	TRBJ1-6	TGTGCCTGGAGTGGGGGGGCGCCGTATAATTCACCCCTCCACTTT	CAWSGGAPYNSPLHF
TRBV7-2	once	NA	TRBJ1-5	TGTGCCAGCAGCTTAGGGACTAGGAATCAGCCCCAGCATTTT	CASSLGTRNQPQHF
TRBV30	NA	NA	TRBJ2-3	TGTGCCTGGCGCCAACCAGGGGTTGTAGATACGCAGTATTTT	CAWRQPGVVDTQYF
TRBV5-1	NA	TRBD2	TRBJ2-1	TGCGCCAGCAGCTGGCGACTAGCGGGGGTCAGGATCTTC	CASSWRLAGVRIF
TRBV28	NA	TRBD1	TRBJ1-2	TGTGCCAGCAGTTCGGGACAGGGGGAGCGGGGCTACACCTTC	CASSSGQGERGYTF
TRBV9	NA	TRBD2	TRBJ2-3	TGTGCCGGCACGGCCGGGCTAGCGGGAGGAGGTACGCAGTATTTT	CAGTAGLAGGGTQYF
TRBV5-1	NA	NA	TRBJ2-6	TGCGCCAGCACCTTAAACTCTGGGGCCAACGTCCTGACTTTC	CASTLNSGANVLTF
TRBV6-5	once	TRBD1	TRBJ1-2	TGTGCCAGCAGTTACTATGGGACAGGGGTAACGGAGGGCTACACCTTC	CASSYYGTGVTEGYTF
TRBV5-1	NA	NA	TRBJ2-3	TGCGCCAGCAGCTTTGACAAGGGCACAGATACGCAGTATTTT	CASSFDKGTDTQYF
TRBV29-1	NA	TRBD2	TRBJ2-5	TGCAGCGTTGAACTAGCGGGGGGGCCTGGGACCCAGTACTTC	CSVELAGGPGTQYF
TRBV7-2	once	TRBD2	TRBJ2-1	TGTGCCAGCAGCTTAACTAGCGGGAGGGCCTACTCCTACAATGAGCAGTTCTTC	CASSLTSGRAYSYNEQFF